These T cell receptor beta chains were read from a single sample in a study of T cells after posttransplantation cyclophosphamide. The repertoire was sequenced with immunoSEQ multiplex PCR; TCRdb's copy has only in-frame clones and lacks some. The sample includes 50,000 to 60,000 clones, around 94% seen only once; the top ten take roughly 3.1%. The sequenced sample was PBMCs. The receptors were gathered from a woman in her thirties in good health and a related stem cell transplant donor. Each CDR3 is given with its conserved first and last residue. A D gene is named only where the DNA matches it firmly. Expanded clones get a size class; other rows say once, few or many, or leave the size out.

j_gene: TRBJ1-6
len: 16
v_gene: TRBV7-9
abundance: once
d_gene: NA
CDR3nt: TGTGCCAGCAGCCCACAGCTTACCATCTATAATTCACCCCTCCACTTT
CDR3aa: CASSPQLTIYNSPLHF

j_gene: TRBJ2-3
len: 17
v_gene: TRBV19
abundance: NA
d_gene: TRBD2
CDR3nt: TGTGCCAGTAGTATAGACCCTTCGGCGGGGGGGACAGATACGCAGTATTTT
CDR3aa: CASSIDPSAGGTDTQYF

j_gene: TRBJ1-2
len: 17
v_gene: TRBV4-3
abundance: NA
d_gene: NA
CDR3nt: TGCGCCAGCAGCCAAGACTTAACTCGGGGAGGGGCCTATGGCTACACCTTC
CDR3aa: CASSQDLTRGGAYGYTF

j_gene: TRBJ2-1
len: 17
v_gene: TRBV13
abundance: once
d_gene: NA
CDR3nt: TGTGCCAGCAGCTTAAGCCCCGCCGGGGATGTCCACAATGAGCAGTTCTTC
CDR3aa: CASSLSPAGDVHNEQFF

j_gene: TRBJ2-7
len: 15
v_gene: TRBV7-2
abundance: few
d_gene: TRBD1
CDR3nt: TGTGCCAGCAGCTTAGACCCGACAGGGGATTACGAGCAGTACTTC
CDR3aa: CASSLDPTGDYEQYF

j_gene: TRBJ1-3
len: 17
v_gene: TRBV21-1
abundance: NA
d_gene: NA
CDR3nt: TGTGCCAGCAGCAAAGGGGTCGTGAGGGGGTCGGAAAACACCATATATTTT
CDR3aa: CASSKGVVRGSENTIYF

j_gene: TRBJ2-7
len: 11
v_gene: TRBV7-9
abundance: NA
d_gene: NA
CDR3nt: TGTGCCAGCAGTTCCTCCTACGGGCAGTACTTC
CDR3aa: CASSSSYGQYF

j_gene: TRBJ1-1
len: 12
v_gene: TRBV6-1
abundance: once
d_gene: NA
CDR3nt: TGTGCCAGCAGCGAAAGGGGGGGTATGGCTTTCTTT
CDR3aa: CASSERGGMAFF

j_gene: TRBJ1-6
len: 15
v_gene: TRBV6-5
abundance: NA
d_gene: NA
CDR3nt: TGTGCCAGCACCCGGACAAGCTCCTATAATTCACCCCTCCACTTT
CDR3aa: CASTRTSSYNSPLHF

j_gene: TRBJ1-1
len: 13
v_gene: TRBV11-2
abundance: NA
d_gene: TRBD1
CDR3nt: TGTGCCAGCAGCAAAAGAGAGGGACAGGGAGCTTTCTTT
CDR3aa: CASSKREGQGAFF

j_gene: TRBJ2-6
len: 14
v_gene: TRBV27
abundance: NA
d_gene: NA
CDR3nt: TGTGCCAGGCCCGACAGAAGTGGGGCCAACGTCCTGACTTTC
CDR3aa: CARPDRSGANVLTF

j_gene: TRBJ2-7
len: 17
v_gene: TRBV28
abundance: NA
d_gene: TRBD1
CDR3nt: TGTGCCAGCAGTTCCGGACAGGGAACAAAAAGGTCCTACGAGCAGTACTTC
CDR3aa: CASSSGQGTKRSYEQYF

j_gene: TRBJ1-1
len: 12
v_gene: TRBV5-1
abundance: NA
d_gene: NA
CDR3nt: TGCGCCAGCAAGGGGGGGGACACTGAAGCTTTCTTT
CDR3aa: CASKGGDTEAFF

j_gene: TRBJ2-5
len: 14
v_gene: TRBV27
abundance: NA
d_gene: NA
CDR3nt: TGTGCCAGCAGTCCCCTAGTAAACTTAGAGACCCAGTACTTC
CDR3aa: CASSPLVNLETQYF

j_gene: TRBJ1-5
len: 16
v_gene: TRBV11-2
abundance: NA
d_gene: NA
CDR3nt: TGTGCCAGCAGCTTCCGCGTCGAGGTCCGCGGTCAGCCCCAGCATTTT
CDR3aa: CASSFRVEVRGQPQHF

j_gene: TRBJ2-5
len: 14
v_gene: TRBV5-1
abundance: NA
d_gene: TRBD1
CDR3nt: TGCGCCAGCAGCGTGACAGGGGCCCAAGAGACCCAGTACTTC
CDR3aa: CASSVTGAQETQYF

j_gene: TRBJ2-3
len: 13
v_gene: TRBV19
abundance: NA
d_gene: NA
CDR3nt: TGTGCCAGTAATCGTGCAGGCACAGATACGCAGTATTTT
CDR3aa: CASNRAGTDTQYF

j_gene: TRBJ1-5
len: 13
v_gene: TRBV28
abundance: NA
d_gene: NA
CDR3nt: TGTGCCAGCAGTTTGTATTTCCTTCAGCCCCAGCATTTT
CDR3aa: CASSLYFLQPQHF

j_gene: TRBJ1-4
len: 16
v_gene: TRBV4-3
abundance: NA
d_gene: NA
CDR3nt: TGCGCCAGCAGCCCACAGGGCCCGCCGGGTAATGAAAAACTGTTTTTT
CDR3aa: CASSPQGPPGNEKLFF